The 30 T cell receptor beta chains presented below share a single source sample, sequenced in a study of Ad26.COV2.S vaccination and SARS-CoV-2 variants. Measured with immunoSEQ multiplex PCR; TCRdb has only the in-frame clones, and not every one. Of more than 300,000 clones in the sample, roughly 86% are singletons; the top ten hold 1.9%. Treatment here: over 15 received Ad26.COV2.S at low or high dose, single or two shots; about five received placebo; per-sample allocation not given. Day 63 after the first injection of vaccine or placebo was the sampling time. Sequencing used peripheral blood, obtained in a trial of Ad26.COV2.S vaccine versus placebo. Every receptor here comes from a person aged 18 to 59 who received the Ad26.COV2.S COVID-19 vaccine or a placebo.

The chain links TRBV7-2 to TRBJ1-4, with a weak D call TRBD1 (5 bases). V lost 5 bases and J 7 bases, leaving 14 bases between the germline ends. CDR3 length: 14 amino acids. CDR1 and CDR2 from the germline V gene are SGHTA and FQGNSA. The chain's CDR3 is CASSVQVGSEKLFF. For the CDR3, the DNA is TGTGCCAGCAGCGTACAGGTGGGGTCTGAAAAACTGTTTTTT.

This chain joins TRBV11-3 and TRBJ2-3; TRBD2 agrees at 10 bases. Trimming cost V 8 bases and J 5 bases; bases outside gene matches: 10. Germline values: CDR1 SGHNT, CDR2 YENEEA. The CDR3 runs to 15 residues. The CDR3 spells CASSSGGAKRDTQYF. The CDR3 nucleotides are TGTGCCAGCTCAAGCGGGGGGGCGAAACGAGATACGCAGTATTTT.

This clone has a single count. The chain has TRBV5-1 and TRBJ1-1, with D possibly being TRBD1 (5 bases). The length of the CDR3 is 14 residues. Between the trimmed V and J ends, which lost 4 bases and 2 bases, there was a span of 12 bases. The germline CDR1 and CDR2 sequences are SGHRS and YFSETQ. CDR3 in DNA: TGCGCCAGCAGCATAGGGACGGTTAACACTGAAGCTTTCTTT. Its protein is CASSIGTVNTEAFF. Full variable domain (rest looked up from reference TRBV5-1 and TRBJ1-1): KAGVTQTPRYLIKTRGQQVTLSCSPISGHRSVSWYQQTPGQGLQFLFEYFSETQRNKGNFPGRFSGRQFSNSRSEMNVSTLELGDSALYLCASSIGTVNTEAFFGQGTRLTVV.

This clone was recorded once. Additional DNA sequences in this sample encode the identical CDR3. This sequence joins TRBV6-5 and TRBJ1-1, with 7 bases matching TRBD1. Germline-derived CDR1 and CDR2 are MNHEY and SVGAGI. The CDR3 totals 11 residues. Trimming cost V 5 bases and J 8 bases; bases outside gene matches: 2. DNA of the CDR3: TGTGCCAGCAGTCGACAGGGCGAAGCTTTCTTT. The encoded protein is CASSRQGEAFF.

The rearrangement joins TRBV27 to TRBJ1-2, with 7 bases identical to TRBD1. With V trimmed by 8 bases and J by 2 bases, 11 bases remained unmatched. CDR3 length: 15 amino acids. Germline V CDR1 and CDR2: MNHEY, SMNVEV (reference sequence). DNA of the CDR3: TGTGCCAGCTATAAAACCGGGACAGCCAACTATGGCTACACCTTC. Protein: CASYKTGTANYGYTF.

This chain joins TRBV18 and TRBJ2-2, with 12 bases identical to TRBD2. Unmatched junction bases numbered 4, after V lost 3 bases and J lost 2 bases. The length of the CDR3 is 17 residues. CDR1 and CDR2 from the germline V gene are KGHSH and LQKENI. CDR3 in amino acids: CASSPRLAGENTGELFF. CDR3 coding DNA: TGTGCCAGCTCACCCCGACTAGCGGGGGAAAACACCGGGGAGCTGTTTTTT.

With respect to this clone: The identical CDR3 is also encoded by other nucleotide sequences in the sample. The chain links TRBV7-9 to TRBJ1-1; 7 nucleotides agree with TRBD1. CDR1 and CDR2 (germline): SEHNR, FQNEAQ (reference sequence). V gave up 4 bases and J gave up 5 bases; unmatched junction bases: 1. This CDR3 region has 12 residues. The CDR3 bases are TGTGCCAGCAGCTCAGGGGGGACTGAAGCTTTCTTT. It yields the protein CASSSGGTEAFF.

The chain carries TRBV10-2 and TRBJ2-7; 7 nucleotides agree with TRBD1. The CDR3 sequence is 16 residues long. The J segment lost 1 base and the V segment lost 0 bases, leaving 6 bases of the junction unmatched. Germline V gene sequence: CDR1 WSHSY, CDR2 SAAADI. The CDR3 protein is CASSESGDRASYEQYF. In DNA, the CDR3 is TGCGCCAGCAGTGAGTCCGGAGACAGGGCATCCTACGAGCAGTACTTC.

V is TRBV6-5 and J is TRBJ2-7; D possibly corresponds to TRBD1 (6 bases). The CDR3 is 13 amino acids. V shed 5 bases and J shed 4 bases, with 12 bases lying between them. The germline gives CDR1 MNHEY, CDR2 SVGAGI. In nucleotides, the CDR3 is TGTGCCAGCAGTCCAGGGGCGAATTACGAGCAGTACTTC. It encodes CASSPGANYEQYF.

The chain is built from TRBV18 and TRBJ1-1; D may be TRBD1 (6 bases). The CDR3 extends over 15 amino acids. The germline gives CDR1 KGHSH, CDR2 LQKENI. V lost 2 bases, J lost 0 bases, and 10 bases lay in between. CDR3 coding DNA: TGTGCCAGCTCACCATATCAGGGGATGAACACTGAAGCTTTCTTT. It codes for CASSPYQGMNTEAFF.

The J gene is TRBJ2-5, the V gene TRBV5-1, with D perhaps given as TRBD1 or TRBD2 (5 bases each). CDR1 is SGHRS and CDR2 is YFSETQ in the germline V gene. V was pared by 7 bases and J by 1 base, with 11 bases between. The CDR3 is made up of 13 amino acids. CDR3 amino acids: CASQEGTQETQYF. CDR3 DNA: TGCGCCAGCCAAGAGGGGACCCAAGAGACCCAGTACTTC.

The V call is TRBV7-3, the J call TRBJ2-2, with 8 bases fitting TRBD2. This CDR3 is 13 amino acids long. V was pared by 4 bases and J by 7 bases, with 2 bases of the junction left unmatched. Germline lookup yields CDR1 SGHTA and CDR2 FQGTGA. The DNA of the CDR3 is TGTGCCAGCAGCTGGACTAGCCTCGGGGAGCTGTTTTTT. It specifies CASSWTSLGELFF. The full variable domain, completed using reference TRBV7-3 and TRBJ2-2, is GAGVSQTPSNKVTEKGKYVELRCDPISGHTALYWYRQSLGQGPEFLIYFQGTGAADDSGLPNDRFFAVRPEGSVSTLKIQRTERGDSAVYLCASSWTSLGELFFGEGSRLTVL.

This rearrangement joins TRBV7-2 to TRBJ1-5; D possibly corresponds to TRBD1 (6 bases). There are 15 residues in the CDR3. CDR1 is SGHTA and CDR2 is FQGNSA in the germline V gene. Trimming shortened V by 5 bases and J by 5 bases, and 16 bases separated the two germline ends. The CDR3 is CASSPTRGGDQPQHF. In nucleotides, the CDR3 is TGTGCCAGCAGCCCTACCAGAGGGGGGGATCAGCCCCAGCATTTT.

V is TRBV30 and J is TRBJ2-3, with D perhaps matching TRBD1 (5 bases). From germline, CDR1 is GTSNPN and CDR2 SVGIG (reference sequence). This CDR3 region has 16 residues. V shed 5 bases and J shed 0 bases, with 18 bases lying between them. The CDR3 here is CAWSKGAYISTDTQYF. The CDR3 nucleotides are TGTGCCTGGTCCAAAGGGGCTTACATTAGCACAGATACGCAGTATTTT.

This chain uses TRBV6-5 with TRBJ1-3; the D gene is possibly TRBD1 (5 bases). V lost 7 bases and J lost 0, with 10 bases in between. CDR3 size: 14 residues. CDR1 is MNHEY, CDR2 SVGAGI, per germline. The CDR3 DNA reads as TGTGCCAGCAAAGGGACCGACTCTGGAAACACCATATATTTT. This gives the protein CASKGTDSGNTIYF.

The CDR3 here is CASSAGPQNEKLFF. CDR3 bases: TGTGCCAGCAGCGCCGGTCCTCAGAATGAAAAACTGTTTTTT. The rearrangement joins TRBV7-2 to TRBJ1-4; D ambiguous. The CDR3 covers 14 residues. In germline, CDR1 is SGHTA, CDR2 FQGNSA. Trimming left V 5 bases short and J 5 bases short, with 12 bases between. The full variable domain, its missing parts supplied by reference TRBV7-2 and TRBJ1-4, is GAGVSQSPSNKVTEKGKDVELRCDPISGHTALYWYRQSLGQGLEFLIYFQGNSAPDKSGLPSDRFSAERTGGSVSTLTIQRTQQEDSAVYLCASSAGPQNEKLFFGSGTQLSVL.

Here the CDR3 reads CASSPDRINYGYTF. CDR3 bases: TGTGCCAGCAGCCCGGACAGAATAAACTATGGCTACACCTTC. The chain joins TRBV7-2 to TRBJ1-2; perhaps TRBD1 as D (6 bases). The CDR3 extends over 14 amino acids. Germline CDR1 SGHTA, CDR2 FQGNSA. The ends were cut back, 5 bases at V and 2 bases at J, with 12 bases in the middle.

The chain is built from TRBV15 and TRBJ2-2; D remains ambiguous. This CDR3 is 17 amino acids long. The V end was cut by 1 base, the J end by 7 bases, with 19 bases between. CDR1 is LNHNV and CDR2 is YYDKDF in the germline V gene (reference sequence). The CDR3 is CATSRVMYRGPGGELFF. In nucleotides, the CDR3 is TGTGCCACCAGCAGAGTAATGTATAGAGGACCCGGCGGGGAGCTGTTTTTT.

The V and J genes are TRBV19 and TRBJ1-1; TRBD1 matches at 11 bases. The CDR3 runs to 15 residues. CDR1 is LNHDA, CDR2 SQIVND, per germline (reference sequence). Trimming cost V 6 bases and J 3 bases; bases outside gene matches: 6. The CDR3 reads CASRPRDRGYTEAFF. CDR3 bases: TGTGCCAGTAGACCTCGGGACAGGGGGTACACTGAAGCTTTCTTT.

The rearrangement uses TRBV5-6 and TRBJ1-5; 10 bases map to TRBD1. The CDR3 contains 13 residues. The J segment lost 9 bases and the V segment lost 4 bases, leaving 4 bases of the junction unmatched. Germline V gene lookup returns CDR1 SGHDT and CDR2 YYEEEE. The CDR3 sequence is CASSGQGDRPQHF. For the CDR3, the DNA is TGTGCCAGCAGCGGACAGGGGGATCGGCCCCAGCATTTT.

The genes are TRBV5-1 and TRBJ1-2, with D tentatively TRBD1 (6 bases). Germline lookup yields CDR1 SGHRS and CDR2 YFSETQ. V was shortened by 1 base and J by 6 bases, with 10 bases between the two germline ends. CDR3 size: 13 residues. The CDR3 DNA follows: TGCGCCAGCAGCTTGTCCGGGGGCCATGGCTACACCTTC. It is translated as CASSLSGGHGYTF.

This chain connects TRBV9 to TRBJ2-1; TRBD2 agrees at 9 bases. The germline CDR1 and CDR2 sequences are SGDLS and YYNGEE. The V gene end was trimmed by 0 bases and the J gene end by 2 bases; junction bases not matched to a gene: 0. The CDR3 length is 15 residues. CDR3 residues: CASSVGTSAYNEQFF. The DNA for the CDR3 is TGTGCCAGCAGCGTAGGGACTAGCGCCTACAATGAGCAGTTCTTC.

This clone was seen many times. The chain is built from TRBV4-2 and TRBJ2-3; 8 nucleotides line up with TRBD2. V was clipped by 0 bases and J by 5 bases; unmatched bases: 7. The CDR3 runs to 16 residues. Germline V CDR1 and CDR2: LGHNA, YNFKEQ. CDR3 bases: TGTGCCAGCAGCCAAGATAGGGCGGGGGGAGGAGATACGCAGTATTTT. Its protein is CASSQDRAGGGDTQYF.

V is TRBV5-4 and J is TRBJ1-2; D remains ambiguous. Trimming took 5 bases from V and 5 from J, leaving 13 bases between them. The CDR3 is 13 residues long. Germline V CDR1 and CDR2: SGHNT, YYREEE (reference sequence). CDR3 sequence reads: CASSKSLEYGYTF. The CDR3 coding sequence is TGTGCCAGCAGTAAGAGTTTGGAATATGGCTACACCTTC.

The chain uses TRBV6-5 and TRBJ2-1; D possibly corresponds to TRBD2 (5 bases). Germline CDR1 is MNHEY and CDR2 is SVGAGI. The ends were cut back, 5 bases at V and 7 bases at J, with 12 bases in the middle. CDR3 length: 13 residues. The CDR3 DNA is TGTGCCAGCAGTCTTATGCGGGCGAATGAGCAGTTCTTC. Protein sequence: CASSLMRANEQFF.

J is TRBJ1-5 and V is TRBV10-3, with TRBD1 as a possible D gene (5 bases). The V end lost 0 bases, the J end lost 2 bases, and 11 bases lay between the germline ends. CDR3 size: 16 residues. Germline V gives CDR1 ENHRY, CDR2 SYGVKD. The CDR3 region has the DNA TGTGCCATCAGTGAGTCAAGGGGAGATGGCAATCAGCCCCAGCATTTT. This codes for CAISESRGDGNQPQHF.

The DNA of the CDR3 is TGCAGCGGGAAACAGGGAGGCACCATATATTTT. The encoded protein is CSGKQGGTIYF. The chain recombines TRBV29-1 with TRBJ1-3; perhaps TRBD1 as D (6 bases). The ends were cut back, 7 bases at V and 9 bases at J, with 13 bases in the middle. The CDR3 loop spans 11 amino acids. Germline-derived CDR1 and CDR2 are SQVTM and ANQGSEA.

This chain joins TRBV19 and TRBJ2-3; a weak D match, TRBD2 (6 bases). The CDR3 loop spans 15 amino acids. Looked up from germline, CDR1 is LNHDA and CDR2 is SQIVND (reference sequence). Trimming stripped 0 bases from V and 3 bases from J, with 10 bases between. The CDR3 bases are TGTGCCAGTAGTATAGATGGCGGGAAGACAGATACGCAGTATTTT. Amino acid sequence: CASSIDGGKTDTQYF.

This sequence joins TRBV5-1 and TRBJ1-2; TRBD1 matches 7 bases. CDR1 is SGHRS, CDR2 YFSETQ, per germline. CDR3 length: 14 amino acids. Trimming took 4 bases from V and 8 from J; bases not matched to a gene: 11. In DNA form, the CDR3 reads TGCGCCAGCAGCGCCCAGGGGGGGGCTAGCGGCTACACCTTC. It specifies CASSAQGGASGYTF. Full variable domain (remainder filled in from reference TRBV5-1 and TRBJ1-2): KAGVTQTPRYLIKTRGQQVTLSCSPISGHRSVSWYQQTPGQGLQFLFEYFSETQRNKGNFPGRFSGRQFSNSRSEMNVSTLELGDSALYLCASSAQGGASGYTFGSGTRLTVV.

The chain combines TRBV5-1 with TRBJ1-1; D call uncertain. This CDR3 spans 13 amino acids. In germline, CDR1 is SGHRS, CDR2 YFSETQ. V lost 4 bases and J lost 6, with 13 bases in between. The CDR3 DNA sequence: TGCGCCAGCAGCCGTTATCAGGACTCTGAAGCTTTCTTT. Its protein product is CASSRYQDSEAFF.